The 23 T cell receptor beta chains in this list originate from one sample, sequenced in a study of technical replicates of blood from a few donors (dated by TCRdb to about 2017). To prepare the library, the immunoSEQ multiplex PCR assay was applied. TCRdb limited this immuneACCESS table to in-frame rearrangements with V and J called. A share of clones is missing; checked studies link under half to unresolved V genes, and the rest is unexplained. Across this sample there are 75,000 to 95,000 clones, with 90% to 95% seen only once. 0.27% of the sample is held by the ten biggest clonotypes. Sequencing used T cells isolated from PBMCs. These receptors were taken from a human donor in good health.

This chain connects TRBV14 to TRBJ2-1; D is undetermined. Germline CDR1 and CDR2: SGHDN and FVKESK. Trimming removed 2 bases from V and 6 bases from J, with 14 bases in between. The CDR3 totals 15 residues. The CDR3 DNA follows: TGTGCCAGCAGCCAATCTGGGCGAGCTTCCAATGAGCAGTTCTTC. Protein: CASSQSGRASNEQFF.

This chain joins TRBV10-3 and TRBJ1-4; perhaps TRBD1 as D (5 bases). This CDR3 region has 13 residues. Deletions cut 5 bases from V and 5 bases from J, with 9 bases between. The germline V gene encodes CDR1 ENHRY and CDR2 SYGVKD. CDR3 in amino acids: CAISRQINEKLFF. The CDR3 region has the DNA TGTGCCATCAGTAGACAGATAAATGAAAAACTGTTTTTT.

V gene TRBV5-1 combines with J gene TRBJ1-1, with a weak D call TRBD1 (6 bases). The CDR3 covers 14 residues. From germline, CDR1 is SGHRS and CDR2 YFSETQ. Trimming removed 0 bases at V and 2 bases at J, with 8 bases between. CDR3 sequence reads: CASSLDRVNTEAFF. In nucleotides, the CDR3 is TGCGCCAGCAGCTTGGACAGGGTTAACACTGAAGCTTTCTTT.

The chain recombines TRBV6-6 with TRBJ2-1; 9 bases are a match to TRBD2. Germline-derived CDR1 and CDR2 are MNHNY and SVGAGI (reference sequence). J gave up 6 bases and V 4 bases, and 4 bases lay outside the gene matches. This CDR3 contains 14 residues. The CDR3 here is CASSLAGVGNEQFF. DNA for the CDR3: TGTGCCAGCAGTTTAGCGGGAGTCGGCAATGAGCAGTTCTTC.

This clone was picked up a small number of times. This sequence joins TRBV9 and TRBJ2-5; D might be TRBD2 (6 bases). Per germline, CDR1 SGDLS and CDR2 YYNGEE. V was pared by 0 bases and J by 5 bases, with 14 bases between. The CDR3 is 15 amino acids. Written as DNA, the CDR3 is TGTGCCAGCAGCGTAGAGACTAGTGATTGGGAGACCCAGTACTTC. This translates into CASSVETSDWETQYF.

On this clone itself: Other DNA sequences in this sample translate to the same CDR3. The chain has TRBV30 and TRBJ2-1, with 8 bases fitting TRBD2. The germline V gene has CDR1 GTSNPN and CDR2 SVGIG (reference sequence). The CDR3 length is 14 residues. Trimming removed 1 base from V and 4 bases from J; junction bases left unmatched: 3. The CDR3 nucleotides are TGTGCCTGGAGTGAGGGCGGGGGGTACAATGAGCAGTTCTTC. It yields the protein CAWSEGGGYNEQFF.

The V and J genes are TRBV7-9 and TRBJ1-2; D is perhaps TRBD1 (5 bases). V lost 4 bases and J lost 2, with 14 bases in between. The CDR3 runs to 15 residues. CDR1 is SEHNR and CDR2 is FQNEAQ in the germline V gene (reference sequence). The CDR3 nucleotides are TGTGCCAGCAGCTGGGTCAGGGCTACGAACTATGGCTACACCTTC. This encodes CASSWVRATNYGYTF.

This clone was counted a single time. The chain carries TRBV9 and TRBJ2-2, with 12 bases aligning to TRBD1. Germline-derived CDR1 and CDR2 are SGDLS and YYNGEE. With 3 bases clipped from V and 9 bases from J, the junction kept 3 bases outside the gene matches. CDR3 length: 14 amino acids. In DNA, the CDR3 is TGTGCCAGCAGCGGGGACAGGGGGCGCCGGGAGCTGTTTTTT. Protein: CASSGDRGRRELFF.

V is TRBV2 and J is TRBJ1-1, with a possible D match to TRBD1 (6 bases). The V gene lost 3 bases and the J gene lost 1 base, with 9 bases spanning the gap. This CDR3 is 14 amino acids long. Per germline, CDR1 SNHLY and CDR2 FYNNEI. The CDR3 reads CASSDPGQNTEAFF. CDR3 DNA: TGTGCCAGCAGTGATCCGGGACAGAACACTGAAGCTTTCTTT.

The V call is TRBV4-1, the J call TRBJ1-1; the D gene is possibly TRBD1 (6 bases). The CDR3 sequence is 14 residues long. CDR1 and CDR2 from the germline V gene are MGHRA and YSYEKL. Deletions cut 2 bases from V and 5 bases from J, with 12 bases between. CDR3 DNA: TGCGCCAGCAGCCAAAGGAGTAGGGGGACTGAAGCTTTCTTT. It encodes CASSQRSRGTEAFF.

The chain has TRBV5-1 and TRBJ2-1, with 13 bases that match TRBD2. Trimming cost V 4 bases and J 5 bases; bases outside gene matches: 3. Per germline, CDR1 SGHRS and CDR2 YFSETQ. CDR3 size: 15 residues. The CDR3 nucleotides read TGCGCCAGCAGCACAGGGACTAGCGGGGACAATGAGCAGTTCTTC. Its protein product is CASSTGTSGDNEQFF.

The chain employs TRBV18 and TRBJ2-7; TRBD1 aligns across 7 bases. Unmatched junction bases numbered 16, after V lost 6 bases and J lost 2 bases. CDR1 KGHSH and CDR2 LQKENI come from the germline V gene. This CDR3 has 17 amino acids. The chain's CDR3 is CASSLVTGDRQAYEQYF. As DNA, the CDR3 is TGTGCCAGCTCCCTGGTCACAGGGGACAGACAAGCCTACGAGCAGTACTTC.

This chain connects TRBV5-4 to TRBJ2-1; 9 nucleotides line up with TRBD2. The ends lost 4 bases at V and 5 bases at J; junction bases unmatched: 13. The germline V gene has CDR1 SGHNT and CDR2 YYREEE (reference sequence). This CDR3 is built from 17 residues. The CDR3 here is CASSLNSGAGGNNEQFF. In DNA form, the CDR3 reads TGTGCCAGCAGCCTGAATAGCGGAGCGGGGGGTAACAATGAGCAGTTCTTC.

The chain has TRBV11-3 and TRBJ2-3, with 13 bases aligning to TRBD2. Germline values: CDR1 SGHNT, CDR2 YENEEA. The CDR3 spans 15 residues. The V gene end was trimmed by 4 bases and the J gene end by 7 bases; junction bases not matched to a gene: 5. The CDR3 spells CASSSGTSGVYTQYF. For the CDR3, the DNA is TGTGCCAGCAGCTCCGGGACTAGCGGGGTGTATACGCAGTATTTT.

The chain uses TRBV4-1 and TRBJ1-2, with D tentatively TRBD1 (6 bases). CDR3 length: 14 residues. V was clipped by 1 base and J by 7 bases, with 13 bases between them. The germline V gene encodes CDR1 MGHRA and CDR2 YSYEKL. The CDR3 DNA follows: TGCGCCAGCAGCCAAGCGGTAAAGGGGGTTGGCTACACCTTC. Its translation: CASSQAVKGVGYTF.

The rearrangement links TRBV18 to TRBJ2-1, with 10 bases matching TRBD2. Germline CDR1 and CDR2: KGHSH and LQKENI. Trimming cost V 2 bases and J 9 bases; bases outside gene matches: 4. The length of the CDR3 is 14 residues. The DNA for the CDR3 is TGTGCCAGCTCACCAAGCGGGGGGGCAAGTGAGCAGTTCTTC. Translation gives CASSPSGGASEQFF.

This clone turned up a few times. The CDR3 loop reads CASTDLAGETYEQYF. The CDR3 DNA is TGTGCCAGCACTGACCTAGCGGGAGAGACCTACGAGCAGTACTTC. The V gene is TRBV2, the J gene TRBJ2-7; TRBD2 matches at 10 bases. The CDR3 loop spans 15 amino acids. Germline loops: CDR1 SNHLY, CDR2 FYNNEI. V shed 7 bases, J shed 2 bases, and the junction held 8 bases outside the gene matches. Combining the CDR3 with reference TRBV2 and TRBJ2-7 gives the whole variable domain EPEVTQTPSHQVTQMGQEVILRCVPISNHLYFYWYRQILGQKVEFLVSFYNNEISEKSEIFDDQFSVERPDGSNFTLKIRSTKLEDSAMYFCASTDLAGETYEQYFGPGTRLTVT.

This clone was seen only once. This sequence joins TRBV5-4 and TRBJ2-2; TRBD2 agrees at 13 bases. The CDR3 spans 17 residues. V trimming: 3 bases; J trimming: 5 bases; junction bases outside the gene matches: 7. From germline, CDR1 is SGHNT and CDR2 YYREEE (reference sequence). CDR3 sequence: CASSSGLAGAGTGELFF. For the CDR3, the DNA is TGTGCCAGCAGCTCCGGACTAGCGGGAGCGGGTACCGGGGAGCTGTTTTTT.

CDR3 in DNA: TGTGCCAGCAGTAATCTGGGGCCTAGCGGGAAGTCAAGTTGGCCCGGGGAGCTGTTTTTT. Translation gives CASSNLGPSGKSSWPGELFF. The chain employs TRBV28 and TRBJ2-2; 9 nucleotides match TRBD2. This CDR3 has 20 residues. CDR1 and CDR2 (germline): MDHEN, SYDVKM. J gave up 6 bases and V 5 bases, and 22 bases lay outside the gene matches.

This clone was recorded once. The rearrangement uses TRBV30 and TRBJ1-2; tentative D call: TRBD1 (6 bases). Trimming left V 7 bases short and J 3 bases short, with 21 bases between. This CDR3 is built from 15 residues. The germline gives CDR1 GTSNPN, CDR2 SVGIG (reference sequence). The CDR3 reads CASSTGLPGDYGYTF. The CDR3 region has the DNA TGTGCCTCCTCGACAGGCCTTCCTGGGGACTATGGCTACACCTTC.

The chain joins TRBV6-1 to TRBJ1-1; no firm D call. Looked up from germline, CDR1 is MNHNS and CDR2 is SASEGT. V gave up 5 bases and J gave up 6 bases, with 13 bases separating them. The CDR3 is 13 residues long. This CDR3 is CASSLESRSEAFF. The DNA for the CDR3 is TGTGCCAGCAGTTTGGAGTCTAGGTCTGAAGCTTTCTTT.

The J gene is TRBJ2-3, the V gene TRBV30, with 8 bases fitting TRBD2. J gave up 5 bases and V 2 bases, and 6 bases lay outside the gene matches. From germline, CDR1 is GTSNPN and CDR2 SVGIG (reference sequence). The CDR3 has 14 residues. This CDR3 is CAWSRGGGQDTQYF. The CDR3, as DNA: TGTGCCTGGAGTCGGGGCGGGGGGCAAGATACGCAGTATTTT.

The genes are TRBV5-1 and TRBJ2-3, with TRBD2 as a possible D gene (5 bases). Germline CDR1 and CDR2: SGHRS and YFSETQ. Trimming stripped 3 bases from V and 1 base from J, with 12 bases between. This CDR3 region has 15 residues. This CDR3 reads CASSYGVRGTDTQYF. Here the CDR3 DNA reads TGCGCCAGCAGCTATGGGGTGAGGGGCACAGATACGCAGTATTTT.